This TCR beta chain comes out of a study of cytomegalovirus exposure and HLA in healthy donors. The length of the CDR3 is 14 residues. CDR1 and CDR2 (germline): MNHEY, SMNVEV (reference sequence). In this sample, this clone turned up a few times. Primers: 60 Vbeta forward and 13 Jbeta reverse. Only in-frame clones appear in the TCRdb table, and some are missing; sequencing was by immunoSEQ multiplex PCR. The sample has 90,000 to 140,000 clones, approximately 11% seen once; the top ten hold more than 15%. Sequencing used PBMCs. The TCR sequence derives from a man aged 35 to 55 in good health and CMV-seropositive. This rearrangement joins TRBV27 to TRBJ2-5; possibly TRBD1 for D (5 bases). The last part of the DNA fits TRBJ2-7 better; the J call may be wrong. CDR3 bases: TGTGCCAGCAGTTTAAGGCAGGGCAGTTACGAGCAGTACTTC. Translation: CASSLRQGSYEQYF.